This T cell receptor beta chain was observed in a study of T-cell memory formation after mild COVID-19. Study overall: Each donor largely had its own TCR clusters. Study-level findings and limits: Mainly in CM and EM were contracting CD4+ clones; CD8+ were in EMRA. Cross-reactive memory seemingly joined, as some responding clones were found in pre-infection memory.

There are a few counts of this clonotype. Its antigen is still unknown. TCRdb re-analysed the 5' RACE reads in MiXCR, keeping a single row per CDR3 protein. Among 200,000 to 250,000 distinct CDR3 sequences listed, 9.5% to 10% were seen once. CDR1 MGHRA and CDR2 YSYEKL come from the germline V gene. V was pared by 1 base and J by 12 bases, with 13 bases of the junction left unmatched. The CDR3 is 16 amino acids. This chain uses TRBV4-1 with TRBJ1-1; 11 positions match TRBD1. The sequence was obtained from a man between 18 and 35 years old who had mild COVID-19 (a few samples of this study predate the infection). Cell type and time point are not known. Sequenced: PBMCs or a T cell subset sorted from them (not recorded which). The CDR3 sequence: CASSQAPGQGGVVSFF. In DNA form, the CDR3 reads TGCGCCAGCAGCCAAGCACCGGGACAGGGGGGGGTTGTGTCTTTCTTT.